The 30 T cell receptor beta chains below come from one sample, sequenced in a study of cytomegalovirus exposure and HLA in healthy donors. With 60 Vbeta and 13 Jbeta primers, the PCR was carried out. The data were produced by immunoSEQ multiplex PCR, yet TCRdb's version contains in-frame clones alone and is incomplete. The data show 110,000 to 150,000 clones, about 80% seen once. The sequenced sample was PBMCs. Receptors originate from a woman aged 55-69 years in good health and CMV-seropositive.

The chain uses TRBV25-1 and TRBJ1-1; D possibly corresponds to TRBD1 (5 bases). The length of the CDR3 is 13 residues. Germline V CDR1 and CDR2: MGHDK, SYGVNS. Trimming left V 6 bases short and J 5 bases short, with 13 bases between. The chain's CDR3 is CASRGGGFTEAFF. CDR3 bases: TGTGCCAGCAGGGGGGGAGGGTTTACTGAAGCTTTCTTT.

This chain connects TRBV28 to TRBJ1-5; maybe TRBD1 (5 bases). The CDR3 runs to 14 residues. The germline gives CDR1 MDHEN, CDR2 SYDVKM. V lost 4 bases and J 3 bases, leaving 10 bases between the germline ends. The CDR3 region is CASSYRRYNQPQHF. The CDR3 DNA reads as TGTGCCAGCAGTTACAGGCGATACAATCAGCCCCAGCATTTT.

DNA of the CDR3: TGTGCCAGCAGCTTAGCTGGGGCGACTAGCTCCTACGAGCAGTACTTC. Residues: CASSLAGATSSYEQYF. The chain is built from TRBV7-9 and TRBJ2-7; possibly TRBD2 for D (6 bases). The ends were cut back, 0 bases at V and 0 bases at J, with 12 bases in the middle. Germline CDR1 and CDR2: SEHNR and FQNEAQ (reference sequence). The CDR3 runs 16 residues.

The chain links TRBV19 to TRBJ2-7; TRBD2 agrees at 13 bases. CDR1 LNHDA and CDR2 SQIVND come from the germline V gene (reference sequence). This CDR3 has 18 residues. V dropped 5 bases and J dropped 6; count of bases not matched to a gene: 16. The CDR3 spells CASSLLPGLAGIRPEQYF. DNA of the CDR3: TGTGCCAGTAGTCTCCTTCCGGGACTAGCGGGAATAAGGCCCGAGCAGTACTTC. Full variable domain (outside the CDR3, taken from reference TRBV19 and TRBJ2-7): DGGITQSPKYLFRKEGQNVTLSCEQNLNHDAMYWYRQDPGQGLRLIYYSQIVNDFQKGDIAEGYSVSREKKESFPLTVTSAQKNPTAFYLCASSLLPGLAGIRPEQYFGPGTRLTVT.

Here the CDR3 reads CATSREGPNFYGYTF. The CDR3 region has the DNA TGTGCCACCTCAAGGGAGGGGCCCAACTTCTATGGCTACACCTTC. The chain has TRBV28 and TRBJ1-2; possibly TRBD1 for D (5 bases). The CDR3 totals 15 residues. From germline, CDR1 is MDHEN and CDR2 SYDVKM. V lost 10 bases to trimming and J lost 4 bases, with 22 bases between them.

This chain uses TRBV7-2 with TRBJ2-2; no firm D call. Trimming removed 5 bases at V and 6 bases at J, with 4 bases between. CDR3 length: 11 residues. The V gene's germline CDR1 is SGHTA and CDR2 FQGNSA. The CDR3, as DNA: TGTGCCAGCAGCCTCCCCGGGGAGCTGTTTTTT. This encodes CASSLPGELFF.

The V and J genes are TRBV11-1 and TRBJ2-5; 8 nucleotides line up with TRBD1. Per germline, CDR1 SGHAT and CDR2 FQDESV (reference sequence). The ends lost 5 bases at V and 2 bases at J; junction bases unmatched: 4. The CDR3 covers 14 residues. This chain's CDR3 is CASSPDRVQETQYF. In DNA, the CDR3 is TGTGCCAGCAGCCCGGACAGGGTACAAGAGACCCAGTACTTC.

This chain joins TRBV7-3 and TRBJ2-1; D is ambiguous. CDR3 size: 16 residues. Germline CDR1 SGHTA, CDR2 FQGTGA. V was shortened by 3 bases and J by 0 bases, with 12 bases between the two germline ends. The CDR3 here is CASSLNFAVSYNEQFF. CDR3 DNA sequence: TGTGCCAGCAGCTTGAACTTCGCGGTCTCCTACAATGAGCAGTTCTTC. Full variable domain (outside the CDR3, taken from reference TRBV7-3 and TRBJ2-1): GAGVSQTPSNKVTEKGKYVELRCDPISGHTALYWYRQSLGQGPEFLIYFQGTGAADDSGLPNDRFFAVRPEGSVSTLKIQRTERGDSAVYLCASSLNFAVSYNEQFFGPGTRLTVL.

This sequence joins TRBV30 and TRBJ2-2; the D is unclear. The V gene's germline CDR1 is GTSNPN and CDR2 SVGIG (reference sequence). Between the trimmed V and J ends, which lost 7 bases and 6 bases, there was a span of 6 bases. CDR3 length: 10 residues. In DNA form, the CDR3 reads TGTGCCTTAGAGGCCGGGGAGCTGTTTTTT. This translates into CALEAGELFF.

The rearrangement links TRBV23-1 to TRBJ2-7; tentative D call: TRBD1 (6 bases). TRBV23-1 carries the ORF label, with uncertain function. Trimming left V 5 bases short and J 3 bases short, with 26 bases between. The CDR3 extends over 18 amino acids. CDR3 protein: CASSTRETGTPLSYEQYF. The DNA of the CDR3 is TGCGCCAGCAGTACTAGGGAGACAGGTACACCGCTTAGCTACGAGCAGTACTTC.

CDR3 protein: CAISEGGRASSAEQYF. The CDR3 DNA reads TGTGCCATCAGTGAAGGCGGGAGGGCCTCTTCGGCCGAGCAGTACTTC. This chain uses TRBV10-3 with TRBJ2-7, with TRBD2 matching over 9 bases. The CDR3 sequence is 16 residues long. Germline loops: CDR1 ENHRY, CDR2 SYGVKD. The ends lost 3 bases at V and 6 bases at J; junction bases unmatched: 12.

This clone was observed once. The chain links TRBV4-3 to TRBJ2-7, with TRBD1 as a possible D gene (5 bases). CDR3 length: 14 amino acids. Germline CDR1 reads LGHNA; CDR2 reads YSLEER. V lost 4 bases and J lost 5, with 15 bases in between. CDR3 in amino acids: CASSPDLGAHEQYF. Written as DNA, the CDR3 is TGCGCCAGCAGCCCTGACTTAGGGGCCCACGAGCAGTACTTC.

The chain carries TRBV28 and TRBJ1-5, with TRBD1 as a possible D gene (6 bases). V was shortened by 8 bases and J by 9 bases, with 17 bases between the two germline ends. CDR3 length: 13 residues. Germline V gene data show CDR1 as MDHEN and CDR2 as SYDVKM. CDR3 protein: CASPPRTVLPQHF. Written as DNA, the CDR3 is TGTGCCAGCCCCCCCCGGACAGTCCTGCCCCAGCATTTT.

This clone showed up just once. The V and J genes are TRBV19 and TRBJ2-1; 9 bases align to TRBD2. The germline V gene has CDR1 LNHDA and CDR2 SQIVND (reference sequence). With V trimmed by 8 bases and J by 7 bases, 9 bases remained unmatched. This CDR3 spans 14 amino acids. CDR3 protein: CASVPTSGRNEQFF. Written as DNA, the CDR3 is TGTGCCAGTGTACCGACTAGCGGACGGAATGAGCAGTTCTTC.

The chain has TRBV6-1 and TRBJ2-7; 9 bases fit TRBD1. Trimming at V came to 2 bases and at J to 4 bases, leaving 9 bases not matched to a gene. CDR1 and CDR2 (germline): MNHNS, SASEGT. This CDR3 comprises 16 residues. This chain's CDR3 is CASSEFDRGFGYEQYF. DNA for the CDR3: TGTGCCAGCAGTGAATTCGACAGGGGGTTTGGTTACGAGCAGTACTTC.

The chain carries TRBV13 and TRBJ1-3, with a possible D match to TRBD1 (5 bases). Germline V CDR1 and CDR2: PRHDT, FYEKMQ (reference sequence). Trimming cost V 6 bases and J 4 bases, with 10 bases left between them. The CDR3 is 13 residues long. CDR3 loop: CASRETAGNTIYF. CDR3 in DNA: TGTGCCAGCAGGGAGACAGCGGGAAACACCATATATTTT.

The chain joins TRBV5-1 to TRBJ1-4, with a possible D match to TRBD1 (6 bases). Trimming shortened V by 7 bases and J by 5 bases, and 15 bases separated the two germline ends. This CDR3 region has 14 residues. Germline lookup yields CDR1 SGHRS and CDR2 YFSETQ. The CDR3 nucleotides are TGCGCCAGCCGCCCAGGGGCCTCAAATGAAAAACTGTTTTTT. It translates to CASRPGASNEKLFF.

The V call is TRBV6-1, the J call TRBJ2-3; 7 bases fit TRBD2. Germline CDR1 reads MNHNS; CDR2 reads SASEGT. V shed 8 bases and J 5 bases; nucleotides not matched to a gene: 10. The CDR3 consists of 14 residues. The CDR3 region has the DNA TGTGCCAGCTCGGACCGGGCGGGAGAAGATACGCAGTATTTT. Its translation: CASSDRAGEDTQYF.

V usage is TRBV28 and J usage is TRBJ1-4; D may be TRBD1 (5 bases). Per germline, CDR1 MDHEN and CDR2 SYDVKM. V was cut by 3 bases and J by 8 bases, with 13 bases left in between. CDR3 length: 14 residues. CDR3: CASSFGAGYEKLFF. CDR3 in DNA: TGTGCCAGCAGTTTTGGGGCAGGGTACGAAAAACTGTTTTTT. Together with reference TRBV28 and TRBJ1-4, the CDR3 gives the full variable domain: DVKVTQSSRYLVKRTGEKVFLECVQDMDHENMFWYRQDPGLGLRLIYFSYDVKMKEKGDIPEGYSVSREKKERFSLILESASTNQTSMYLCASSFGAGYEKLFFGSGTQLSVL.

The rearrangement joins TRBV5-4 to TRBJ1-1; TRBD1 agrees at 9 bases. V dropped 0 bases and J dropped 4; count of bases not matched to a gene: 4. CDR1 is SGHNT, CDR2 YYREEE, per germline (reference sequence). The CDR3 is 15 amino acids. This CDR3 is CASSLGGDRVTEAFF. CDR3 DNA sequence: TGTGCCAGCAGCTTGGGGGGGGACAGGGTCACTGAAGCTTTCTTT.

The chain links TRBV6-1 to TRBJ1-2; D is uncertain. There are 13 residues in the CDR3. With 8 bases removed from V and 8 bases from J, the gap between germline ends came to 18 bases. Germline V gene data show CDR1 as MNHNS and CDR2 as SASEGT. CDR3 in amino acids: CASAGGDNEGYTF. The CDR3 DNA reads as TGTGCCAGCGCGGGTGGGGATAATGAGGGCTACACCTTC.

CDR3 in DNA: TGCAGCGTTGGTCGGACAGGGCAAGAGACCCAGTACTTC. It specifies CSVGRTGQETQYF. The chain is built from TRBV29-1 and TRBJ2-5, with TRBD1 matching 8 bases. The germline gives CDR1 SQVTM, CDR2 ANQGSEA. Trimming cost V 4 bases and J 2 bases; bases outside gene matches: 3. The CDR3 length is 13 residues.

Only a few counts were recorded for this clone. The V and J genes are TRBV5-5 and TRBJ1-5, with D unclear. Germline V gene sequence: CDR1 SGHKS, CDR2 YYEKEE (reference sequence). V gave up 0 bases and J gave up 5 bases, with 9 bases separating them. This CDR3 region has 14 residues. This CDR3 reads CASSLGATYQPQHF. The DNA for the CDR3 is TGTGCCAGCAGCTTGGGGGCAACCTATCAGCCCCAGCATTTT.

V gene TRBV16 combines with J gene TRBJ2-7; TRBD2 aligns across 7 bases. V trimming: 0 bases; J trimming: 0 bases; junction bases outside the gene matches: 8. This CDR3 region has 17 residues. Germline loops: CDR1 KGHSY, CDR2 FQNENV. CDR3 amino acids: CASSQSSLAEVSYEQYF. CDR3 bases: TGTGCCAGCAGCCAATCCTCTCTAGCGGAGGTCTCCTACGAGCAGTACTTC.

This clone was detected once. The CDR3 loop is CASSYSPGNEQFF. The CDR3 DNA reads TGTGCCAGCAGTTACTCTCCGGGGAATGAGCAGTTCTTC. The J gene is TRBJ2-1, the V gene TRBV6-5; possible D gene TRBD2, 5 bases. The germline CDR1 and CDR2 sequences are MNHEY and SVGAGI. The CDR3 extends over 13 amino acids. Trimming took 0 bases from V and 7 from J, leaving 7 bases between them.

The chain employs TRBV5-1 and TRBJ1-4, with no clear D. The CDR3 is 13 residues long. The V and J ends lost 4 bases and 8 bases respectively, with 12 bases between them. From germline, CDR1 is SGHRS and CDR2 YFSETQ. DNA of the CDR3: TGCGCCAGCAGCCCGAGTGTAGAAGAAAAACTGTTTTTT. Its translation is CASSPSVEEKLFF.

The V and J genes are TRBV30 and TRBJ2-5; D possibly corresponds to TRBD1 (6 bases). The last part of the DNA fits TRBJ2-7 better; the J call may be wrong. The germline V gene encodes CDR1 GTSNPN and CDR2 SVGIG (reference sequence). This CDR3 comprises 12 residues. This CDR3 reads CATGTFSYEQYF. As DNA, the CDR3 is TGTGCCACAGGGACCTTCTCCTACGAGCAGTACTTC.

The genes are TRBV6-6 and TRBJ2-7, with D perhaps matching TRBD1 (6 bases). Per germline, CDR1 MNHNY and CDR2 SVGAGI (reference sequence). The CDR3 is made up of 10 amino acids. The ends were cut back, 6 bases at V and 6 bases at J, with 6 bases in the middle. The CDR3 loop is CASRDSEQYF. The CDR3 DNA follows: TGTGCCAGCAGGGACAGCGAGCAGTACTTC.

The CDR3 region has the DNA TGTGCCAGCAGCAAAGAGGGGCTTGACACTGAAGCTTTCTTT. It specifies CASSKEGLDTEAFF. The V call is TRBV21-1, the J call TRBJ1-1; the table's D gene call, TRBD1, was not cross checked with the DNA. TRBV21-1 is deemed a pseudogene. The CDR3 extends over 14 amino acids.

This sequence joins TRBV7-9 and TRBJ1-4; 10 bases agree with TRBD1. V gave up 5 bases and J gave up 7 bases; unmatched junction bases: 7. Germline V CDR1 and CDR2: SEHNR, FQNEAQ (reference sequence). This CDR3 is built from 15 residues. Written as DNA, the CDR3 is TGTGCCAGCAGCCCGGGACAGGGGTTTACTGAAAAACTGTTTTTT. Its translation: CASSPGQGFTEKLFF.